This T cell receptor beta chain was profiled in a study of Ad26.COV2.S vaccination and SARS-CoV-2 variants. Turning to the study itself: Ad26.COV2.S was injected intramuscularly once or twice, 56 days apart.

The repertoire was sequenced with immunoSEQ multiplex PCR; TCRdb's copy has only in-frame clones and lacks some. Altogether approximately 300,000 clones are present, over 80% being singletons, with the ten largest covering around 2%. Germline CDR1 SGDLS, CDR2 YYNGEE. Trimming pared 1 base from V and 4 bases from J, leaving 12 bases between. The CDR3 is 15 amino acids. In regard to this clone: The antigen is unknown.

Regarding the study as a whole: Those who received vaccine or placebo ended up with similar non-spike TCR breadth. An underestimation of total T cell responses may have resulted from the TCR breadth and depth analyses.

Treatment denoted: 19 received Ad26.COV2.S at low or high dose, single or two shots; about five received placebo; per-sample allocation not given. At day 63 after the first vaccine or placebo injection, samples were drawn. Vaccination employed an Ad26 vector expressing the Wuhan-strain SARS-CoV-2 spike. V usage is TRBV9 and J usage is TRBJ2-1; a possible D gene is TRBD2 (6 bases). The sequence was collected from a person aged 18 to 59 who received the Ad26.COV2.S COVID-19 vaccine or a placebo. Sequences were derived from peripheral blood, sampled in a trial of Ad26.COV2.S vaccine versus placebo. CDR3 sequence: CASSVRGEEYNEQFF. CDR3 nucleotide sequence: TGTGCCAGCAGCGTACGAGGGGAGGAGTACAATGAGCAGTTCTTC.